The clone carrying this T cell receptor (beta chain) was recorded once. This sample is part of a study of blood T cell repertoires in COVID-19. Assay: immunoSEQ multiplex PCR; the TCRdb copy retains only in-frame clones and omits some. This sample has about 200,000 clones, with 86% found just once. V shed 0 bases and J shed 5 bases, with 9 bases lying between them. CDR3 size: 13 residues. Germline values: CDR1 GTSNPN, CDR2 SVGIG (reference sequence). Sequencing was done on a sample of PBMCs or T cells enriched from blood (not recorded which). The chain uses TRBV30 and TRBJ2-3, with D maybe TRBD2 (5 bases). The source is a woman in her thirties or forties in a cohort exposed to, infected with or recovered from COVID-19 (not recorded which). The CDR3: CAWSVGVRDTQYF. The CDR3 DNA follows: TGTGCCTGGAGTGTCGGGGTAAGAGATACGCAGTATTTT. The whole variable domain, remainder taken from reference TRBV30 and TRBJ2-3, is SQTIHQWPATLVQPVGSPLSLECTVEGTSNPNLYWYRQAAGRGLQLLFYSVGIGQISSEVPQNLSASRPQDRQFILSSKKLLLSDSGFYLCAWSVGVRDTQYFGPGTRLTVL.